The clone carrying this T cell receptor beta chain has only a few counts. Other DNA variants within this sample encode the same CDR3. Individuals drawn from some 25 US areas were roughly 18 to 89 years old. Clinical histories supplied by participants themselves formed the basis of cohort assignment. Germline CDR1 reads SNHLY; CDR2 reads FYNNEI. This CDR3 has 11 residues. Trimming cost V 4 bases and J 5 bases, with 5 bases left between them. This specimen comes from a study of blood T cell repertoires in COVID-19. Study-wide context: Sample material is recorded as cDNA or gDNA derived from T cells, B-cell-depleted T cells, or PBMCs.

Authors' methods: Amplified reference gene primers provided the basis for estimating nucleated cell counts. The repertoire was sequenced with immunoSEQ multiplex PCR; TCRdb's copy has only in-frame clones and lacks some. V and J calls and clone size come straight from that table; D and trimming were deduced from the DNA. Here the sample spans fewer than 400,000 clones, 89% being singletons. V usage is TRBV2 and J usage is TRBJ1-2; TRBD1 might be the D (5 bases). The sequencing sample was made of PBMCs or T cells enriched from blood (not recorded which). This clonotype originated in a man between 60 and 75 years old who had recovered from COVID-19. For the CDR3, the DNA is TGTGCCAGCAGTGCAGGGTATGGCTACACCTTC. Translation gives CASSAGYGYTF.